The entry that follows covers one TCR beta chain sequence. The specificity of this receptor is unknown. Base qualities are missing; no much larger clone stands one base away. Sequencing instrument: Illumina NovaSeq 6000. Synthesis of TCR cDNA relied on 5'RACE template switching, a step that introduced a universal primer site along with unique molecular identifiers. Priming of cDNA synthesis was performed from both the TCR alpha and TCR beta constant segments. Library amplification involved two PCR steps, and the second step added sample barcodes and sequencing adapters. Sequencing of libraries was performed on Illumina HiSeq 2500 (2x100 bp) or NovaSeq (2x150 bp). The authors' pipeline ran thus. MIGEC was used to demultiplex reads and collapse the reads into UMI consensus sequences, and MiXCR was used for V(D)J alignment. Vaccine-responding clonotypes were defined with edgeR using replicate PBMC samples, requiring FDR below 0.01 and a log2 fold change above 5 up to day 15. Each bulk clonotype was labeled CD4 or CD8 based on which sequenced repertoire, CD4 or CD8, contained the clonotype at higher abundance. The public reads were quality trimmed at Q25 with fastp and then assembled into clones with MiXCR by TCRdb, keeping productive beta chains. Rows matching on CDR3 protein sequence are summarized as one entry with the most common DNA and genes. TCRdb's processing, not the authors', yielded these V and J calls. Counted in this sample were under 500,000 distinct CDR3 sequences; around 20% of them appeared once. The leading ten clones occupy 15% to 20% of the sample.

This sample was taken from a study of T cells after yellow fever vaccination (dated by TCRdb to between 2018 and 2021). As for the study more broadly: The SMART-Seq v4 Ultra Low Input RNA kit was used to prepare libraries from fractions with low cell numbers. Two healthy male donors made up the cohort, one aged 18 to 30 years and the other aged 30 to 39 years. Blood samples were taken at several timepoints before and after primary and secondary immunization, and bulk PBMC replicates and cell subsets were isolated. To track T-cell clones before and after primary and booster YFV17D yellow fever vaccination, bulk TCR alpha and beta repertoires were sequenced longitudinally.

What the authors observed across the whole study: The secondary T-cell response was weaker than the primary response but faster, peaking on day 5 instead of day 15. Because only a couple of donors were included in the study, the extent to which the findings can be generalized is limited. FACS-sorted repertoires could contain abundant contaminating clonotypes from the bulk population, so computational filtering was required. A small fraction of clonotypes appeared in both the CD4 and CD8 compartments, likely as a result of convergent recombination. Most clones expanded after primary vaccination were re-detected after the booster (96% of CD4 and around 88% of CD8), suggesting broad memory maintenance.

The V end loses 3 bases and the J end loses 2 bases, and a stretch of 7 bases separates them. Spanning cysteine to phenylalanine, the CDR3 consists of 14 amino acids. The DNA shown is the 42-base CDR3, in frame from base 1. Taken with the paper, the label for treatment or condition translates to: live attenuated yellow fever vaccine strain. At every blood-draw timepoint, two biological replicates of bulk PBMCs were collected. PBMCs were isolated from peripheral blood using a standard Ficoll-Paque protocol. TriZol was used to extract RNA from bulk PBMCs, CD4 and CD8 fractions, and dextramer-positive and dextramer-negative fractions.

The chain is assembled from TRBV12-3 or TRBV12-4 and TRBJ2-2; the D gene lacks a confident call. This TCR derives from a man aged 18 to 30 who received the YFV17D yellow fever vaccine. The sample here was PBMCs, taken before the yellow fever booster vaccination. The nucleotide sequence is given as TGTGCCAGCAGTTTCCTAGGAAACACCGGGGAGCTGTTTTTT. Its product reads: CASSFLGNTGELFF.